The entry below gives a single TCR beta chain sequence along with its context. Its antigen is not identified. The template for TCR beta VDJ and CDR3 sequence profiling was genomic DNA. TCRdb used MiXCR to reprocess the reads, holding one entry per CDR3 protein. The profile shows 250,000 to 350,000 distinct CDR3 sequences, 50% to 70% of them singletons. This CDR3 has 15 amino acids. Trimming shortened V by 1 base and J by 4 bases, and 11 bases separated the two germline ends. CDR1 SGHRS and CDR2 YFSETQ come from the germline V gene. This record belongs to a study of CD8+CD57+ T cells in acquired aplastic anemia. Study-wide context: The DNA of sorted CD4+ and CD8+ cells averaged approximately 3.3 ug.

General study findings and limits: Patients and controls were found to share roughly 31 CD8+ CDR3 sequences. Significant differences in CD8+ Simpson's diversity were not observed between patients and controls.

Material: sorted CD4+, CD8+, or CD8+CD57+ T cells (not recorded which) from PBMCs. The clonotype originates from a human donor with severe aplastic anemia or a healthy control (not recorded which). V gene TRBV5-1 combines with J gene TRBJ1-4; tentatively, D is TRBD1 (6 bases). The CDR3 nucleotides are TGCGCCAGCAGCTTGAGCGGCAGGGGTAATGAAAAACTGTTTTTT. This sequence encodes CASSLSGRGNEKLFF.